This T cell receptor beta chain was retrieved from a study of cytomegalovirus exposure and HLA in healthy donors. Use of 60 Vbeta and 13 Jbeta primers characterized the PCR. Profiled with immunoSEQ multiplex PCR; TCRdb holds only in-frame clones, not every one. The table has more than 200,000 clones, over 60% seen once; the top ten hold 15%. V was clipped by 7 bases and J by 1 base, with 8 bases between them. This CDR3 has 12 residues. Germline V gene data show CDR1 as GTSNPN and CDR2 as SVGIG (reference sequence). This receptor was identified in a man aged 35 to 55 in good health and CMV-seronegative. The V and J genes are TRBV30 and TRBJ1-5; no clear D. Sequenced sample: PBMCs. CDR3 residues: CAYGWSNQPQHF. The DNA of the CDR3 is TGTGCCTACGGGTGGAGCAATCAGCCCCAGCATTTT.